Below, 29 T cell receptor beta chains from the same sample are listed, as sequenced in a study of T cell responses to AZD1222 COVID-19 vaccine. The assay was immunoSEQ multiplex PCR, and TCRdb's table has in-frame clones only and misses some. The table records roughly 100,000 clones, around 94% of them present only once. The specimen was peripheral blood, collected on day 0 of AZD1222 vaccination. The receptors derive from an adult in good health.

This clone came up once. The chain links TRBV9 to TRBJ1-1, with a possible D match to TRBD1 (5 bases). V lost 2 bases to trimming and J lost 7 bases, with 21 bases between them. CDR3 length equals 16 residues. Germline V gene sequence: CDR1 SGDLS, CDR2 YYNGEE. The CDR3 sequence is CASSVSPGPSSGEAFF. The CDR3 bases are TGTGCCAGCAGCGTCTCCCCGGGACCATCTTCGGGTGAAGCTTTCTTT.

CDR3 nucleotides: TGTGCCAGCAGCTTACTCGGGGGCTCATATGGCTACACCTTC. It is translated as CASSLLGGSYGYTF. The rearrangement uses TRBV7-9 and TRBJ1-2, with a tentative D call TRBD1 (6 bases). CDR3 length: 14 amino acids. Germline V gene data show CDR1 as SEHNR and CDR2 as FQNEAQ (reference sequence). V was trimmed by 2 bases and J by 5 bases, leaving 12 bases between them.

The J gene is TRBJ2-3, the V gene TRBV18; the D call may be TRBD1 or TRBD2 (5 bases each). Trimming shortened V by 4 bases and J by 0 bases, and 17 bases separated the two germline ends. Germline loops: CDR1 KGHSH, CDR2 LQKENI. The CDR3 length is 17 residues. The CDR3 DNA reads TGTGCCAGCTCACTTTCCGGGACCGCTAGAAGCACAGATACGCAGTATTTT. Translation: CASSLSGTARSTDTQYF.

The genes are TRBV3-1 (or the pseudogene TRBV3-2) and TRBJ2-7, with 8 bases identical to TRBD1. Germline V gives CDR1 LGHDT, CDR2 YNNKEL (reference sequence). The CDR3 length is 15 residues. Trimming took 4 bases from V and 4 from J; bases not matched to a gene: 9. The CDR3 is CASSPRTGKVYEQYF. The CDR3 DNA follows: TGTGCCAGCAGCCCCCGGACAGGGAAGGTATACGAGCAGTACTTC.

The genes are TRBV10-3 and TRBJ1-5; D ambiguous. Germline CDR1 ENHRY, CDR2 SYGVKD. V was pared by 11 bases and J by 4 bases, with 15 bases between. This CDR3 spans 13 amino acids. The CDR3 spells CASSAGGNQPQHF. The CDR3 DNA reads as TGTGCCTCTTCGGCGGGAGGGAATCAGCCCCAGCATTTT.

The chain links TRBV19 to TRBJ2-3; D possibly corresponds to TRBD2 (6 bases). This CDR3 is built from 17 residues. The germline V gene encodes CDR1 LNHDA and CDR2 SQIVND (reference sequence). V gave up 5 bases and J gave up 0 bases, with 18 bases separating them. The CDR3 is CASSWGAGVASTDTQYF. CDR3 DNA: TGTGCCAGTAGTTGGGGAGCGGGCGTCGCTAGCACAGATACGCAGTATTTT.

The chain links TRBV3-1 (or the pseudogene TRBV3-2) to TRBJ2-2, with D perhaps matching TRBD1 or TRBD2 (5 bases each). The CDR3 is made up of 14 amino acids. Deletions cut 3 bases from V and 3 bases from J, with 8 bases between. CDR1 is LGHDT and CDR2 is YNNKEL in the germline V gene (reference sequence). The CDR3 region has the DNA TGTGCCAGCAGCCAGGGGACCCACACCGGGGAGCTGTTTTTT. Residues: CASSQGTHTGELFF.

The chain uses TRBV11-2 and TRBJ2-7, with 8 bases identical to TRBD1. The CDR3 has 15 amino acids. V dropped 4 bases and J dropped 2; count of bases not matched to a gene: 7. Germline values: CDR1 SGHAT, CDR2 FQNNGV. This CDR3 is CASSSRDRPPYEQYF. The CDR3 nucleotides are TGTGCCAGCAGCTCTCGGGACAGGCCTCCCTACGAGCAGTACTTC.

This chain uses TRBV6-2 or TRBV6-3 with TRBJ1-5; D remains ambiguous. Germline V gene lookup returns CDR1 MNHEY and CDR2 SVGEGT. This CDR3 has 16 residues. Trimming left V 2 bases short and J 0 bases short, with 11 bases between. In nucleotides, the CDR3 is TGTGCCAGCAGTTACGCCCACAGTTATAGCAATCAGCCCCAGCATTTT. Amino acids: CASSYAHSYSNQPQHF.

J is TRBJ1-5 and V is TRBV7-2; no clear D. This CDR3 contains 13 residues. The germline gives CDR1 SGHTA, CDR2 FQGNSA. Trimming took off 4 bases at V and 2 bases at J, with 6 bases between the two ends. The CDR3 here is CASSYLGNQPQHF. The CDR3 nucleotides are TGTGCCAGCAGCTATCTAGGCAATCAGCCCCAGCATTTT.

This chain joins TRBV19 and TRBJ2-3, with 8 nucleotides matching TRBD2. The CDR3 covers 13 residues. V trimming: 11 bases; J trimming: 2 bases; junction bases outside the gene matches: 6. Germline V lookup: CDR1 LNHDA, CDR2 SQIVND (reference sequence). For the CDR3, the DNA is TGTGCCTCGACTAGCGTTAACACAGATACGCAGTATTTT. This codes for CASTSVNTDTQYF. Using reference TRBV19 and TRBJ2-3 for the parts outside the CDR3, the full variable domain is DGGITQSPKYLFRKEGQNVTLSCEQNLNHDAMYWYRQDPGQGLRLIYYSQIVNDFQKGDIAEGYSVSREKKESFPLTVTSAQKNPTAFYLCASTSVNTDTQYFGPGTRLTVL.

The chain joins TRBV9 to TRBJ1-1; 9 positions match TRBD1. The CDR3 length is 13 residues. The J segment lost 5 bases and the V segment lost 3 bases, leaving 2 bases of the junction unmatched. CDR1 SGDLS and CDR2 YYNGEE come from the germline V gene. CDR3 in amino acids: CASSGQGETEAFF. As DNA, the CDR3 is TGTGCCAGCAGCGGACAGGGGGAAACTGAAGCTTTCTTT.

V usage is TRBV5-6 and J usage is TRBJ1-1; D gene uncertain. This CDR3 spans 12 amino acids. Trimming cost V 4 bases and J 4 bases, with 8 bases left between them. The germline CDR1 and CDR2 sequences are SGHDT and YYEEEE. Here the CDR3 DNA reads TGTGCCAGCAGCAGTGGTAGCACTGAAGCTTTCTTT. Residues: CASSSGSTEAFF.

This sequence joins TRBV6-5 and TRBJ1-1; 7 bases map to TRBD1. V shed 6 bases and J 8 bases; nucleotides not matched to a gene: 9. The CDR3 length is 13 residues. Germline assignment: CDR1 MNHEY and CDR2 SVGAGI. The CDR3 loop is CASRATGVGEAFF. CDR3 DNA sequence: TGTGCCAGCAGGGCTACAGGGGTAGGGGAAGCTTTCTTT.

V gene TRBV2 combines with J gene TRBJ1-5; D may be TRBD1 (5 bases). CDR3 size: 16 residues. Trimming cost V 3 bases and J 0 bases, with 12 bases left between them. Germline V CDR1 and CDR2: SNHLY, FYNNEI. The DNA for the CDR3 is TGTGCCAGCAGTGATTCAGGGCTGTATAGCAATCAGCCCCAGCATTTT. This codes for CASSDSGLYSNQPQHF.

This clone occurred once. This rearrangement joins TRBV6-5 to TRBJ2-7; D tentatively reads TRBD1 or TRBD2 (6 bases each). The CDR3 runs 15 residues. Germline V gene data show CDR1 as MNHEY and CDR2 as SVGAGI. Trimming cost V 2 bases and J 0 bases, with 11 bases left between them. The CDR3 coding sequence is TGTGCCAGCAGTTACGGGGGCGGGACCTCCTACGAGCAGTACTTC. This sequence encodes CASSYGGGTSYEQYF.

V and J are TRBV5-8 and TRBJ1-6; 9 nucleotides line up with TRBD1. V trimming: 4 bases; J trimming: 9 bases; junction bases outside the gene matches: 17. This CDR3 has 18 amino acids. Germline V gene data show CDR1 as SGHTS and CDR2 as YDEGEE. CDR3 in amino acids: CASSLPRMLGTGSSPLHF. The CDR3 region has the DNA TGTGCCAGCAGCCTTCCACGTATGCTGGGGACAGGGAGTTCACCCCTCCACTTT.

J is TRBJ2-1 and V is TRBV5-4; 10 bases are shared with TRBD2. Germline values: CDR1 SGHNT, CDR2 YYREEE (reference sequence). This CDR3 spans 15 amino acids. V dropped 8 bases and J dropped 8; count of bases not matched to a gene: 13. The CDR3 loop is CASVNSGRLEDEQFF. In DNA, the CDR3 is TGTGCCAGTGTAAATAGCGGGAGGCTAGAAGATGAGCAGTTCTTC.

V gene TRBV5-6 combines with J gene TRBJ2-7; D unresolved. Trimming took off 1 base at V and 3 bases at J, with 11 bases between the two ends. The germline CDR1 and CDR2 sequences are SGHDT and YYEEEE. This CDR3 has 14 residues. The CDR3 loop reads CASSLYAAGYEQYF. As DNA, the CDR3 is TGTGCCAGCAGCTTGTACGCAGCCGGCTACGAGCAGTACTTC. Full variable domain (missing parts from reference TRBV5-6 and TRBJ2-7): DAGVTQSPTHLIKTRGQQVTLRCSPKSGHDTVSWYQQALGQGPQFIFQYYEEEERQRGNFPDRFSGHQFPNYSSELNVNALLLGDSALYLCASSLYAAGYEQYFGPGTRLTVT.

The CDR3 nucleotides read TGTGCCAGCAGTTTCAACGGGCAAGGTGGCTACACCTTC. This gives the protein CASSFNGQGGYTF. J is TRBJ1-2 and V is TRBV12-3 or TRBV12-4; D not resolved. The V end was cut by 3 bases, the J end by 7 bases, with 12 bases between. This CDR3 region has 13 residues.

This chain links TRBV5-1 with TRBJ2-1; 8 positions match TRBD2. This CDR3 is 15 amino acids long. The germline V gene encodes CDR1 SGHRS and CDR2 YFSETQ. Losses at the gene ends were 0 bases for V and 8 bases for J; bases not matched to a gene: 7. The CDR3 sequence: CASSLGTGGLYEQFF. In DNA form, the CDR3 reads TGCGCCAGCAGCTTGGGAACGGGGGGGCTCTATGAGCAGTTCTTC.

The chain combines TRBV9 with TRBJ2-2; D uncertain. Germline lookup yields CDR1 SGDLS and CDR2 YYNGEE. V lost 6 bases and J lost 8, with 17 bases in between. CDR3 length: 14 amino acids. The CDR3 region is CASTPTALLGELFF. Written as DNA, the CDR3 is TGTGCCAGCACCCCGACCGCATTGTTGGGGGAGCTGTTTTTT.

This sequence joins TRBV18 and TRBJ1-2; TRBD1 aligns across 7 bases. The CDR3 runs to 14 residues. CDR1 is KGHSH, CDR2 LQKENI, per germline. V trimming: 6 bases; J trimming: 0 bases; junction bases outside the gene matches: 4. CDR3 nucleotides: TGTGCCAGCTCGCCGGGACAGACTAACTATGGCTACACCTTC. Its protein product is CASSPGQTNYGYTF.

The V call is TRBV6-5, the J call TRBJ1-2; D gene unclear. CDR1 is MNHEY, CDR2 SVGAGI, per germline. The CDR3 contains 14 residues. Trimming took off 2 bases at V and 3 bases at J, with 10 bases between the two ends. CDR3 residues: CASSYTGQDYGYTF. The DNA for the CDR3 is TGTGCCAGCAGTTACACGGGCCAGGACTATGGCTACACCTTC.

Written as DNA, the CDR3 is TGTGCCAGCAGTTATTTACCCATCCTCTCCTACGAGCAGTACTTC. Residues: CASSYLPILSYEQYF. The chain links TRBV6-5 to TRBJ2-7; D unresolved. Germline V lookup: CDR1 MNHEY, CDR2 SVGAGI. CDR3 length: 15 residues. V lost 3 bases to trimming and J lost 0 bases, with 12 bases between them.

The chain joins TRBV27 to TRBJ1-5, with 7 bases matching TRBD1. The CDR3 length is 15 residues. V lost 3 bases, J lost 7 bases, and 9 bases stayed unmatched. Germline CDR1 MNHEY, CDR2 SMNVEV (reference sequence). The CDR3 loop reads CASSLAGGREQPQHF. In DNA form, the CDR3 reads TGTGCCAGCAGTTTGGCAGGGGGTCGAGAACAGCCCCAGCATTTT.

The V and J genes are TRBV24-1 and TRBJ2-1; 11 bases match TRBD2. Germline trimming cut 7 bases from V and 3 bases from J; bases unmatched to any gene: 4. Germline-derived CDR1 and CDR2 are KGHDR and SFDVKD. The CDR3 extends over 15 amino acids. The DNA for the CDR3 is TGTGCCACCAGCCACGGGACTAGCGGCTACAATGAGCAGTTCTTC. This sequence encodes CATSHGTSGYNEQFF.

J is TRBJ2-1 and V is TRBV7-9, with 10 bases aligning to TRBD2. The CDR3 has 17 residues. CDR1 and CDR2 from the germline V gene are SEHNR and FQNEAQ (reference sequence). Trimming cost V 5 bases and J 2 bases; bases outside gene matches: 9. Written as DNA, the CDR3 is TGTGCCAGCAGCCCACCCCCCAGCGGGAGGGCCTACAATGAGCAGTTCTTC. Translation: CASSPPPSGRAYNEQFF.

This chain links TRBV5-1 with TRBJ2-7; 8 positions match TRBD2. Looked up from germline, CDR1 is SGHRS and CDR2 is YFSETQ. With 1 base clipped from V and 3 bases from J, the junction kept 3 bases outside the gene matches. The CDR3 spans 14 residues. CDR3 coding DNA: TGCGCCAGCAGCTTGAGAGCGGGGGACTACGAGCAGTACTTC. Amino acids: CASSLRAGDYEQYF.